This T cell receptor (beta chain) is from a study of blood T cell repertoires in COVID-19. For the study at large: Sources were T cells, B-cell-depleted T cells, or PBMCs; the material itself was cDNA or gDNA.

V dropped 5 bases and J dropped 8 bases, with 7 bases sitting between them. This CDR3 has 11 amino acids. Germline V gene lookup returns CDR1 SGHTA and CDR2 FQGNSA. In the study's own analysis: For nucleated cells, counts were estimated from reference gene primer amplification. Repertoires were generated with immunoSEQ multiplex PCR, while TCRdb's copy carries only in-frame clones and drops some. V and J calls and clone size are given by that table; D and trimming were obtained from the DNA. Of about 190,000 clones in the sample, 84% were seen once. The sample taken for sequencing was peripheral blood. This chain uses TRBV7-2 with TRBJ2-1; D gene uncertain. The receptor was isolated from a human donor in a cohort sampled during active COVID-19. This CDR3 reads CASSPLYEQFF. CDR3 nucleotide sequence: TGTGCCAGCAGCCCTCTCTATGAGCAGTTCTTC. Filled out from reference TRBV7-2 and TRBJ2-1, the complete variable domain reads GAGVSQSPSNKVTEKGKDVELRCDPISGHTALYWYRQSLGQGLEFLIYFQGNSAPDKSGLPSDRFSAERTGGSVSTLTIQRTQQEDSAVYLCASSPLYEQFFGPGTRLTVL.